This T cell receptor (beta chain) was observed in a study of blood T cell repertoires in COVID-19. The wider study: Acute and convalescent COVID-19 samples came from the United States, Italy and Spain.

Measured with immunoSEQ multiplex PCR; TCRdb has only the in-frame clones, and not every one. The sample gives roughly 300,000 clones, 83% of which show up once; 7.5% to 10% is in the top ten. Germline V gene lookup returns CDR1 LNHDA and CDR2 SQIVND (reference sequence). J gave up 6 bases and V 7 bases, and 9 bases lay outside the gene matches. The CDR3 spans 14 residues. This receptor was obtained from a woman in her forties or fifties who had recovered from COVID-19. The chain joins TRBV19 to TRBJ2-7; 10 bases map to TRBD1. Sequenced: peripheral blood. For the CDR3, the DNA is TGTGCCAGTACTCCCGGGACAGGGGTAGCCGAGCAGTACTTC. Translated, it gives CASTPGTGVAEQYF.